The clone carrying this T cell receptor (beta chain) was seen only once. Germline CDR1 SQVTM, CDR2 ANQGSEA. The CDR3 is made up of 13 amino acids. Trimming took off 7 bases at V and 0 bases at J, with 10 bases between the two ends. TCRdb's table, derived via immunoSEQ multiplex PCR, lists solely in-frame clones and lacks some. The sample yields about 1.1 million clones, 77% seen once. This sample is part of a study of shared clonotypes between healthy human individuals. The sequencing sample was made of memory CD4+ T cells from PBMCs. Subset here: CD45RA-negative fraction. V gene TRBV29-1 combines with J gene TRBJ2-1; possible D gene TRBD2, 5 bases. This sequence originates from a young man in good health. Some clones in this sample may be carry-over from other donors' samples. CDR3 in amino acids: CSASRYSYNEQFF. The CDR3 DNA is TGCAGCGCTAGCAGATACTCCTACAATGAGCAGTTCTTC.